This T cell receptor beta chain was found in a study of CD8+ T cells in alopecia areata. This clone was counted a few times. Treatment denoted: oral pan-JAK inhibitor, 5-10 mg twice daily. CDR1 SGHVS and CDR2 FNYEAQ come from the germline V gene. The CDR3 consists of 15 residues. The J segment lost 5 bases and the V segment lost 5 bases, leaving 11 bases of the junction unmatched. Extracted RNA was reverse transcribed, and the resulting cDNA served as sequencing template. Assay: immunoSEQ multiplex PCR; the TCRdb copy retains only in-frame clones and omits some. This sample has around 190,000 clones, with roughly 70% found just once.

The V and J genes are TRBV7-6 and TRBJ2-7; 8 positions agree with TRBD1. The sequenced sample was CD4+ T cells sorted from blood, obtained around week 50, from a patient treated with tofacitinib. The clonotype originates from a human donor with alopecia areata. CDR3 residues: CASSTGQGGGNEQYF. The CDR3 DNA sequence: TGTGCCAGCAGCACCGGACAGGGAGGTGGTAACGAGCAGTACTTC.